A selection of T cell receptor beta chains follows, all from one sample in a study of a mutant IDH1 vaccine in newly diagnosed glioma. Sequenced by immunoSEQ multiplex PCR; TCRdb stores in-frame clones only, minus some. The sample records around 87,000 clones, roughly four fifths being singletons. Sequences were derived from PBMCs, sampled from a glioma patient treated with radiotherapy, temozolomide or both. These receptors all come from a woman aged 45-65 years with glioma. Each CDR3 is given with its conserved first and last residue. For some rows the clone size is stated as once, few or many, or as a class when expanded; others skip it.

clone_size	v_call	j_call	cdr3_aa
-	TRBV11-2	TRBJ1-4	CASSRGQGAATNEKLFF
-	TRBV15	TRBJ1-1	CATSSLRVNTEAFF
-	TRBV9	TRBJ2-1	CASSVRQGAVGEQFF
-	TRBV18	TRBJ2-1	CASSPLTGGRNEQFF
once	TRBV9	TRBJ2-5	CASSSGQGRQETQYF
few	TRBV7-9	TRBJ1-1	CASSTAGDTEAFF
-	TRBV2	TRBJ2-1	CASSYGAGYSYNEQFF
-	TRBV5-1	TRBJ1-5	CASSRSGTENQPQHF
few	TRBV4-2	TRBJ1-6	CASSQEGGGNSPLHF
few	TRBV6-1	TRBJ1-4	CASSDSGQGARTNEKLFF
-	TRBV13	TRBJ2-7	CASSQGAYEQYF
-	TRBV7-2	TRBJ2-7	CASSLAHSSYEQYF
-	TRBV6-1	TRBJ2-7	CASSEGQSSYEQYF
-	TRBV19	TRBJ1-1	CASTQGAANTEAFF